What follows are 18 T cell receptor beta chains derived from one specimen sequenced in a study of radiation and T cells in renal cell carcinoma (dated by TCRdb to 2020 to 2021). Library preparation employed the immunoSEQ multiplex PCR assay. TCRdb limited this immuneACCESS table to in-frame rearrangements with V and J called. A share of clones is missing; checked studies link under half to unresolved V genes, and the rest is unexplained. The sample profile shows around 26,000 clones; roughly 64% of them were found once. Under 25% of the sample rests with the top ten. Sample time point, as interpreted from the label and publication: tumor resected at nephrectomy. What the treatment or condition label conveys for this sample: treatment-naive control, cytoreductive nephrectomy. Material: tumor tissue, obtained from a patient whose treatment was nephrectomy without radiotherapy. The receptors originated from a middle-aged man with renal cell carcinoma.

The rearrangement links TRBV7-2 to TRBJ1-5; possibly TRBD1 for D (5 bases). Looked up from germline, CDR1 is SGHTA and CDR2 is FQGNSA. The CDR3 length is 15 residues. Trimming took 5 bases from V and 3 from J, leaving 14 bases between them. The CDR3 reads CASSKRSGDNQPQHF. The CDR3 nucleotides are TGTGCCAGCAGCAAACGGTCGGGGGACAATCAGCCCCAGCATTTT.

This clone was picked up a small number of times. CDR3 coding DNA: TGTGCCAGCAGCCCGGGGTCTGGAAACACCATATATTTT. It codes for CASSPGSGNTIYF. The rearrangement joins TRBV5-6 to TRBJ1-3; D not certain. Germline CDR1 reads SGHDT; CDR2 reads YYEEEE. V was cut by 4 bases and J by 1 base, with 6 bases left in between. This CDR3 is 13 amino acids long.

This clone appeared a few times. The CDR3 nucleotides are TGTGCCAGCAGTTACGTATTTACGGGGAGGGACGGGGAGCTGTTTTTT. Encoded protein: CASSYVFTGRDGELFF. The chain has TRBV6-5 and TRBJ2-2; 7 bases are a match to TRBD2. With V trimmed by 2 bases and J by 7 bases, 10 bases remained unmatched. CDR1 and CDR2 (germline): MNHEY, SVGAGI. The CDR3 spans 16 residues.

The rearrangement links TRBV13 to TRBJ2-5; maybe TRBD2 (5 bases). V dropped 3 bases and J dropped 5 bases, with 16 bases sitting between them. Germline values: CDR1 PRHDT, CDR2 FYEKMQ (reference sequence). The CDR3 loop spans 15 amino acids. The CDR3 nucleotides read TGTGCCAGCAGCTTCGCCGGGGAAGGTCGGGAGACCCAGTACTTC. It encodes CASSFAGEGRETQYF.

V usage is TRBV4-3 and J usage is TRBJ1-2; D remains ambiguous. The germline CDR1 and CDR2 sequences are LGHNA and YSLEER. V lost 0 bases, J lost 2 bases, and 10 bases lay in between. This CDR3 spans 15 amino acids. CDR3 nucleotides: TGCGCCAGCAGCCAAGATCTTATGGGAAACTATGGCTACACCTTC. This codes for CASSQDLMGNYGYTF.

The CDR3: CASELQASSYEQYF. The CDR3, as DNA: TGTGCCAGCGAACTCCAAGCGAGCTCCTACGAGCAGTACTTC. V gene TRBV6-1 combines with J gene TRBJ2-7; no clear D. The CDR3 extends over 14 amino acids. Germline V gene lookup returns CDR1 MNHNS and CDR2 SASEGT. Between the trimmed V and J ends, which lost 8 bases and 0 bases, there was a span of 14 bases.

The CDR3 coding sequence is TGTGCCAGCTCCCCGACAGAGGACACTGAAGCTTTCTTT. This sequence encodes CASSPTEDTEAFF. This chain joins TRBV18 and TRBJ1-1; the D gene is possibly TRBD1 (5 bases). Looked up from germline, CDR1 is KGHSH and CDR2 is LQKENI. V was pared by 6 bases and J by 3 bases, with 11 bases between. This CDR3 comprises 13 residues.

CDR3 loop: CASSSRFSYEQYV. The CDR3 DNA sequence: TGTGCCAGCAGCAGCAGATTCTCCTACGAGCAGTACGTC. The rearrangement joins TRBV2 to TRBJ2-7; D call uncertain. The length of the CDR3 is 13 residues. V lost 6 bases and J 0 bases, leaving 9 bases between the germline ends. Germline V lookup: CDR1 SNHLY, CDR2 FYNNEI.

The rearrangement uses TRBV10-2 and TRBJ2-7; no reliable D call. The CDR3 has 13 amino acids. V shed 6 bases and J shed 4 bases, with 13 bases lying between them. The V gene's germline CDR1 is WSHSY and CDR2 SAAADI. This CDR3 reads CASSLGEPYEQYV. CDR3 nucleotides: TGCGCCAGCAGCCTTGGAGAACCGTACGAGCAGTACGTC.

The V and J genes are TRBV19 and TRBJ1-1, with a possible D match to TRBD1 (6 bases). The CDR3 runs 14 residues. CDR1 and CDR2 from the germline V gene are LNHDA and SQIVND (reference sequence). The germline V and J ends were trimmed by 9 bases and 0 bases, with 14 bases remaining between them. Here the CDR3 reads CASSHGQLNTEAFF. CDR3 DNA sequence: TGTGCCAGCTCCCACGGACAGTTGAACACTGAAGCTTTCTTT.

V is TRBV6-1 and J is TRBJ2-3; D perhaps matches TRBD2 (6 bases). The CDR3 length is 17 residues. CDR1 is MNHNS, CDR2 SASEGT, per germline. V was shortened by 0 bases and J by 1 base, with 14 bases between the two germline ends. The CDR3 DNA reads TGTGCCAGCAGTGAAGCGCTTCTGGGCGGGGGCACAGATACGCAGTATTTT. Its translation is CASSEALLGGGTDTQYF.

By share of the sample, this clone is medium-sized. The chain combines TRBV28 with TRBJ1-6; D is unresolved. The germline V gene encodes CDR1 MDHEN and CDR2 SYDVKM. Trimming took off 3 bases at V and 9 bases at J, with 18 bases between the two ends. The CDR3 consists of 16 residues. CDR3: CASSLPPHTNFSPLHF. CDR3 sequence (DNA): TGTGCCAGCAGTTTGCCCCCCCACACAAACTTTTCACCCCTCCACTTT. Variable domain in full (rest from reference TRBV28 and TRBJ1-6): DVKVTQSSRYLVKRTGEKVFLECVQDMDHENMFWYRQDPGLGLRLIYFSYDVKMKEKGDIPEGYSVSREKKERFSLILESASTNQTSMYLCASSLPPHTNFSPLHFGNGTRLTVT.

This clone was seen only a few times. The chain couples TRBV10-3 to TRBJ2-2; D possibly corresponds to TRBD2 (5 bases). Trimming left V 4 bases short and J 4 bases short, with 16 bases between. From germline, CDR1 is ENHRY and CDR2 SYGVKD. The CDR3 has 16 amino acids. In DNA, the CDR3 is TGTGCCATCAGTGTGGAGAGGGCCGGATCCACCGGGGAGCTGTTTTTT. The encoded protein is CAISVERAGSTGELFF.

By proportion, this clone is medium-sized. V usage is TRBV15 and J usage is TRBJ1-5; D ambiguous. The V gene's germline CDR1 is LNHNV and CDR2 YYDKDF (reference sequence). The length of the CDR3 is 13 residues. Trimming pared 6 bases from V and 4 bases from J, leaving 10 bases between. The CDR3 protein is CATSLSTNQPQHF. Here the CDR3 DNA reads TGTGCCACCAGTTTGAGCACTAATCAGCCCCAGCATTTT.

The sample holds a few counts of this clone. The CDR3 spells CASSPRLASGGPEGTQYF. As DNA, the CDR3 is TGTGCCAGCAGCCCCCGCCTGGCGAGCGGGGGCCCCGAGGGGACCCAGTACTTC. The J gene is TRBJ2-5, the V gene TRBV7-2; 8 bases are a match to TRBD2. The CDR3 totals 18 residues. After removal of 5 bases from V and 7 bases from J, the junction contained 21 bases not matched to a gene. Germline CDR1 and CDR2: SGHTA and FQGNSA.

This clone was detected only a few times. V and J are TRBV6-1 and TRBJ1-3; maybe TRBD1 (6 bases). Germline CDR1 reads MNHNS; CDR2 reads SASEGT. The V end was cut by 7 bases, the J end by 6 bases, with 19 bases between. The CDR3 is made up of 15 amino acids. CDR3 bases: TGTGCCAGCAAGTCTAAGGGGGAGGGAATAAACACCATATATTTT. It yields the protein CASKSKGEGINTIYF.

The chain employs TRBV5-6 and TRBJ2-1; D gene unclear. Deletions cut 2 bases from V and 5 bases from J, with 14 bases between. The germline V gene encodes CDR1 SGHDT and CDR2 YYEEEE. This CDR3 is 15 amino acids long. The CDR3 DNA sequence: TGTGCCAGCAGCTTAGGCGGCAGATTCGACAATGAGCAGTTCTTC. Protein product: CASSLGGRFDNEQFF.

This clone was detected only a few times. V usage is TRBV5-1 and J usage is TRBJ1-5, with 8 bases lining up with TRBD1. There are 13 residues in the CDR3. The germline CDR1 and CDR2 sequences are SGHRS and YFSETQ. V lost 2 bases and J lost 7; bases outside the gene matches: 2. CDR3: CASSFGQGQPQHF. Written as DNA, the CDR3 is TGCGCCAGCAGCTTTGGACAGGGCCAGCCCCAGCATTTT.